These 32 T cell receptor beta chains came from one sample sequenced in a study of beta chain features in type 1 diabetes. The study reverse transcribed the entire isolated RNA, so it sequenced expressed TCRB transcripts. This table comes from immunoSEQ multiplex PCR, and its TCRdb copy is limited to in-frame clones, with some not included. The table lists 250,000 to 400,000 clones, around 13% of them singletons. Material: central memory CD4+ T cells from blood. The receptor set was obtained from a man aged 25 to 40 in good health.

This clone was recorded a few times. The chain's CDR3 is CASSALRITQYF. The CDR3 DNA reads TGTGCCAGCAGTGCATTGCGAATTACGCAGTATTTT. The chain recombines TRBV2 with TRBJ2-3; D uncertain. The CDR3 extends over 12 amino acids. Germline V lookup: CDR1 SNHLY, CDR2 FYNNEI. V was pared by 4 bases and J by 8 bases, with 10 bases between.

The V call is TRBV11-2, the J call TRBJ2-1; D unresolved. The V gene lost 6 bases and the J gene lost 2 bases, with 5 bases spanning the gap. In germline, CDR1 is SGHAT, CDR2 FQNNGV. The CDR3 loop spans 12 amino acids. The chain's CDR3 is CASRLTYNEQFF. CDR3 in DNA: TGTGCCAGCAGACTTACCTACAATGAGCAGTTCTTC.

This clone was recorded a few times. This likely stems from a read error, as it lies one base from a far larger clone. V gene TRBV2 combines with J gene TRBJ2-7, with 7 bases lining up with TRBD2. Looked up from germline, CDR1 is SNHLY and CDR2 is FYNNEI. The V and J ends lost 3 bases and 7 bases, in that order; junction bases with no gene match: 6. CDR3 length equals 13 residues. The CDR3 nucleotides are TGTGCCAGCAGTGAGGGGGGGGTAGGGGAGCAGTACGTC. It codes for CASSEGGVGEQYV.

This clone was counted between two and nine times. The V and J genes are TRBV4-3 and TRBJ2-3; TRBD2 matches 7 bases. V was pared by 4 bases and J by 1 base, with 5 bases of the junction left unmatched. This CDR3 contains 15 residues. Per the germline V gene, CDR1 is LGHNA and CDR2 is YSLEER. The CDR3 loop is CASSPGGYRTDTQYF. The CDR3 coding sequence is TGCGCCAGCAGCCCGGGGGGTTATCGCACAGATACGCAGTATTTT.

This clone was seen a few times. The rearrangement joins TRBV5-6 to TRBJ2-3, with TRBD2 matching 11 bases. The CDR3 is 17 residues long. Germline V gene data show CDR1 as SGHDT and CDR2 as YYEEEE. Trimming removed 4 bases from V and 4 bases from J; junction bases left unmatched: 11. CDR3 amino acids: CASSRGLAVLLADTQYF. CDR3 DNA sequence: TGTGCCAGCAGCCGGGGACTAGCGGTCCTTCTTGCAGATACGCAGTATTTT. The variable domain in full, with the rest retrieved from reference TRBV5-6 and TRBJ2-3, is DAGVTQSPTHLIKTRGQQVTLRCSPKSGHDTVSWYQQALGQGPQFIFQYYEEEERQRGNFPDRFSGHQFPNYSSELNVNALLLGDSALYLCASSRGLAVLLADTQYFGPGTRLTVL.

This clone qualifies as medium-sized. The chain joins TRBV27 to TRBJ2-1, with 12 nucleotides matching TRBD2. Per the germline V gene, CDR1 is MNHEY and CDR2 is SMNVEV (reference sequence). V shed 4 bases and J 8 bases; nucleotides not matched to a gene: 9. This CDR3 spans 16 amino acids. CDR3 sequence reads: CASSSTSGGSRDEQFF. Written as DNA, the CDR3 is TGTGCCAGCAGTTCAACTAGCGGGGGGTCCAGGGATGAGCAGTTCTTC.

The rearrangement uses TRBV6-5 and TRBJ1-2, with 7 bases lining up with TRBD1. The CDR3 is 13 residues long. V was clipped by 5 bases and J by 7 bases; unmatched bases: 7. The germline gives CDR1 MNHEY, CDR2 SVGAGI. The CDR3, as DNA: TGTGCCAGCAGTCCCACAGGGGTGGGTGGCTACACCTTC. Amino acids: CASSPTGVGGYTF.

This clone was found many times. V gene TRBV29-1 combines with J gene TRBJ2-1; 9 bases align to TRBD2. V shed 0 bases and J 2 bases; nucleotides not matched to a gene: 8. Germline lookup yields CDR1 SQVTM and CDR2 ANQGSEA. The CDR3 contains 17 residues. This CDR3 is CSVEDLRASGAYNEQFF. The CDR3 nucleotides are TGCAGCGTTGAAGATTTAAGGGCTAGCGGGGCCTACAATGAGCAGTTCTTC.

Many counts were recorded for this clone. V gene TRBV7-2 combines with J gene TRBJ2-3; TRBD2 matches 10 bases. Per the germline V gene, CDR1 is SGHTA and CDR2 is FQGNSA. The junction had 13 bases not matched to a gene; V was cut back by 6 bases and J by 7 bases. The CDR3 extends over 16 amino acids. CDR3 amino acids: CASRNTLAGVVNTQYF. CDR3 nucleotides: TGTGCCAGCAGGAACACTCTAGCGGGAGTGGTGAATACGCAGTATTTT.

The chain couples TRBV29-1 to TRBJ1-4; D is unresolved. This CDR3 comprises 13 residues. Germline assignment: CDR1 SQVTM and CDR2 ANQGSEA. Deletions cut 7 bases from V and 6 bases from J, with 15 bases between. Written as DNA, the CDR3 is TGCAGCGCAATGCCTAGGAGGGATGAAAAACTGTTTTTT. Translated, it gives CSAMPRRDEKLFF.

The chain uses TRBV6-5 and TRBJ1-2; D is unresolved. Trimming took 8 bases from V and 2 from J, leaving 9 bases between them. Germline V gives CDR1 MNHEY, CDR2 SVGAGI. This CDR3 has 12 residues. CDR3 region: CASFGQNYGYTF. The CDR3 DNA reads TGTGCCAGCTTTGGCCAGAACTATGGCTACACCTTC.

This clone was picked up a small number of times. At one of its ends the junction is not consistent with the germline gene, which may arise from a read error. This chain connects TRBV7-2 to TRBJ2-4, with D hard to call. Germline V gives CDR1 SGHTA, CDR2 FQGNSA. The CDR3 is made up of 13 amino acids. As DNA, the CDR3 is TGTGCCAGCAGCTTAGCGTACGGCTCCGCCCCCGTCTTC. Translating gives CASSLAYGSAPVF.

J is TRBJ1-2 and V is TRBV4-3, with D unresolved. Germline lookup yields CDR1 LGHNA and CDR2 YSLEER. Between the trimmed V and J ends, which lost 1 base and 2 bases, there was a span of 20 bases. The CDR3 extends over 18 amino acids. CDR3 sequence (DNA): TGCGCCAGCAGCCAAGTTAGGAGCTCACCATCTCAAAACTATGGCTACACCTTC. It yields the protein CASSQVRSSPSQNYGYTF.

This chain links TRBV12-5 with TRBJ2-6, with TRBD1 identical over 9 bases. There are 18 residues in the CDR3. J lost 1 base, V lost 4 bases, and 8 bases had no gene match. The V gene's germline CDR1 is LGHNT and CDR2 FRNRAP. In nucleotides, the CDR3 is TGTGCTAGTGGTTACCGGGGGACAGGGAGATCTGGGGCCAACGTCCTGACTTTC. It is translated as CASGYRGTGRSGANVLTF.

V is TRBV10-3 and J is TRBJ2-6, with D perhaps matching TRBD1 (7 bases). The CDR3 length is 17 residues. Per germline, CDR1 ENHRY and CDR2 SYGVKD. The germline V and J ends were trimmed by 5 bases and 0 bases, with 14 bases remaining between them. The CDR3 DNA follows: TGTGCCATCAGTAGGGCCAGGGGGGTCTCTGGGGCCAACGTCCTGACTTTC. Translation: CAISRARGVSGANVLTF.

The chain combines TRBV19 with TRBJ2-3; 14 nucleotides match TRBD2. J was trimmed by 6 bases and V by 7 bases; bases with no gene match: 6. This CDR3 has 15 residues. CDR1 LNHDA and CDR2 SQIVND come from the germline V gene (reference sequence). CDR3 in DNA: TGTGCCAGTAAGGGGACTAGCGGGAGTTCGGATACGCAGTATTTT. Translating it yields CASKGTSGSSDTQYF. Looking up the rest from reference TRBV19 and TRBJ2-3 gives the full variable domain: DGGITQSPKYLFRKEGQNVTLSCEQNLNHDAMYWYRQDPGQGLRLIYYSQIVNDFQKGDIAEGYSVSREKKESFPLTVTSAQKNPTAFYLCASKGTSGSSDTQYFGPGTRLTVL.

A word on this clone: Other DNA sequences in this specimen translate into the identical CDR3. The J gene is TRBJ1-2, the V gene TRBV9; TRBD1 might be the D (6 bases). There are 14 residues in the CDR3. Germline V gene lookup returns CDR1 SGDLS and CDR2 YYNGEE. Trimming shortened V by 0 bases and J by 2 bases, and 8 bases separated the two germline ends. CDR3 coding DNA: TGTGCCAGCAGCGTAGGACAGGCCAACTATGGCTACACCTTC. This encodes CASSVGQANYGYTF. The complete variable domain, with remaining parts taken from reference TRBV9 and TRBJ1-2, reads DSGVTQTPKHLITATGQRVTLRCSPRSGDLSVYWYQQSLDQGLQFLIQYYNGEERAKGNILERFSAQQFPDLHSELNLSSLELGDSALYFCASSVGQANYGYTFGSGTRLTVV.

V and J are TRBV7-9 and TRBJ2-5; TRBD1 matches at 9 bases. CDR3 length: 15 residues. CDR1 and CDR2 from the germline V gene are SEHNR and FQNEAQ (reference sequence). J gave up 9 bases and V 2 bases, and 10 bases lay outside the gene matches. This CDR3 reads CASSLILGQGGPQYF. The CDR3 DNA follows: TGTGCCAGCAGCTTAATATTGGGACAGGGAGGTCCCCAGTACTTC.

The chain couples TRBV11-3 to TRBJ2-7; 8 bases align to TRBD1. From germline, CDR1 is SGHNT and CDR2 YENEEA. The trim removed 5 bases at V and 7 bases at J, leaving 4 bases unmatched. The CDR3 length is 12 residues. This chain's CDR3 is CASSTHRGEQYF. The CDR3 nucleotides read TGTGCCAGCAGCACCCACAGGGGGGAGCAGTACTTC.

The V call is TRBV4-3, the J call TRBJ2-6; D ambiguous. CDR1 and CDR2 (germline): LGHNA, YSLEER. V dropped 0 bases and J dropped 1 base, with 7 bases sitting between them. The CDR3 has 16 residues. CDR3 region: CASSQELMSGANVLTF. For the CDR3, the DNA is TGCGCCAGCAGCCAAGAATTGATGTCTGGGGCCAACGTCCTGACTTTC.

This clone was recorded a few times. The chain recombines TRBV5-8 with TRBJ1-5; D not resolved. The germline CDR1 and CDR2 sequences are SGHTS and YDEGEE. This CDR3 spans 15 amino acids. The V end was cut by 0 bases, the J end by 4 bases, with 11 bases between. The CDR3 sequence is CASSLDPRGNQPQHF. Here the CDR3 DNA reads TGTGCCAGCAGCTTGGACCCCCGTGGTAATCAGCCCCAGCATTTT.

The chain has TRBV5-4 and TRBJ2-5; D is uncertain. The germline gives CDR1 SGHNT, CDR2 YYREEE (reference sequence). CDR3 length: 17 residues. V was trimmed by 4 bases and J by 4 bases, leaving 23 bases between them. CDR3 in amino acids: CASSRPLGPGLGETQYF. The DNA for the CDR3 is TGTGCCAGCAGCCGCCCCCTAGGCCCAGGTTTAGGAGAGACCCAGTACTTC.

The V call is TRBV5-6, the J call TRBJ1-2; the D is unclear. The CDR3 is 12 amino acids. Trimming took off 2 bases at V and 7 bases at J, with 9 bases between the two ends. Germline values: CDR1 SGHDT, CDR2 YYEEEE. The CDR3 loop is CASSFGISGYTF. CDR3 coding DNA: TGTGCCAGCAGCTTCGGTATTTCTGGCTACACCTTC. The complete variable domain, with remaining parts taken from reference TRBV5-6 and TRBJ1-2, reads DAGVTQSPTHLIKTRGQQVTLRCSPKSGHDTVSWYQQALGQGPQFIFQYYEEEERQRGNFPDRFSGHQFPNYSSELNVNALLLGDSALYLCASSFGISGYTFGSGTRLTVV.

The chain joins TRBV2 to TRBJ2-2; possibly TRBD1 or TRBD2 for D (6 bases each). The CDR3 has 14 amino acids. Germline CDR1 and CDR2: SNHLY and FYNNEI. The V gene lost 8 bases and the J gene lost 2 bases, with 12 bases spanning the gap. Written as DNA, the CDR3 is TGTGCCAGCGGATTGGGGGGCAACACCGGGGAGCTGTTTTTT. This sequence encodes CASGLGGNTGELFF.

This clone was seen more than once but under ten times. V gene TRBV7-8 combines with J gene TRBJ2-5; D may correspond to TRBD1 or TRBD2 (5 bases each). CDR1 is SGHVS, CDR2 FQNEAQ, per germline. Deletions cut 3 bases from V and 5 bases from J, with 10 bases between. The CDR3 covers 13 residues. The CDR3, as DNA: TGTGCCAGCAGCTTGCTAGGGGAGGAGACCCAGTACTTC. As protein: CASSLLGEETQYF.

The genes are TRBV5-1 and TRBJ2-1, with D perhaps given as TRBD1 or TRBD2 (7 bases each). This CDR3 region has 14 residues. In germline, CDR1 is SGHRS, CDR2 YFSETQ. The V and J ends lost 4 bases and 8 bases respectively, with 16 bases between them. The CDR3 nucleotides are TGCGCCAGCAGCACTCAGGGGGGGCTCGATGAGCAGTTCTTC. It codes for CASSTQGGLDEQFF.

The chain couples TRBV29-1 to TRBJ1-1, with a weak D call TRBD1 (5 bases). Trimming stripped 7 bases from V and 6 bases from J, with 15 bases between. The CDR3 contains 12 residues. The germline V gene has CDR1 SQVTM and CDR2 ANQGSEA. In DNA form, the CDR3 reads TGCAGCGGGCAGCGGGGGAAGGCTGAAGCTTTCTTT. Its translation: CSGQRGKAEAFF.

The rearrangement uses TRBV27 and TRBJ2-3; D could derive from TRBD1 or TRBD2 (5 bases each). The ends were cut back, 6 bases at V and 4 bases at J, with 14 bases in the middle. Germline assignment: CDR1 MNHEY and CDR2 SMNVEV (reference sequence). The CDR3 has 14 residues. The CDR3 coding sequence is TGTGCCAGCAGACCGACTCGGGGCGCAGATACGCAGTATTTT. As protein: CASRPTRGADTQYF.

This clone was seen more than once but under ten times. The chain employs TRBV5-1 and TRBJ1-2, with D possibly TRBD1 on 5 matching bases. This CDR3 has 15 amino acids. CDR1 and CDR2 from the germline V gene are SGHRS and YFSETQ. V was clipped by 4 bases and J by 1 base, with 14 bases between them. CDR3 in DNA: TGCGCCAGCAGCCTCGAGCAGGGTTATAACTATGGCTACACCTTC. It yields the protein CASSLEQGYNYGYTF.

The gene calls are TRBV27 and TRBJ2-7; 9 nucleotides agree with TRBD1. CDR1 is MNHEY, CDR2 SMNVEV, per germline (reference sequence). CDR3 length: 14 amino acids. CDR3 sequence: CTCRSGDRADEQYV. The CDR3 region has the DNA TGTACCTGTAGGTCAGGGGACAGGGCGGACGAGCAGTACGTC.

The table lists this clone with many counts. The V gene is TRBV23-1, the J gene TRBJ1-1, with a possible D match to TRBD1 (6 bases). TRBV23-1 carries the ORF label, with uncertain function. The CDR3 runs to 17 residues. Trimming removed 3 bases from V and 1 base from J, with 18 bases in between. Here the CDR3 reads CASSHSPPGHPNTEAFF. In nucleotides, the CDR3 is TGCGCCAGCAGTCACTCGCCTCCGGGACACCCGAACACTGAAGCTTTCTTT.

This chain uses TRBV11-2 with TRBJ1-1, with a weak D call TRBD1 (6 bases). CDR3 length: 14 amino acids. V lost 5 bases to trimming and J lost 6 bases, with 16 bases between them. From germline, CDR1 is SGHAT and CDR2 FQNNGV. CDR3 bases: TGTGCCAGCAGCCCACGAGGGGGGATGGCTGAAGCTTTCTTT. This encodes CASSPRGGMAEAFF. Drawing the rest from reference TRBV11-2 and TRBJ1-1, the complete variable domain is EAGVAQSPRYKIIEKRQSVAFWCNPISGHATLYWYQQILGQGPKLLIQFQNNGVVDDSQLPKDRFSAERLKGVDSTLKIQPAKLEDSAVYLCASSPRGGMAEAFFGQGTRLTVV.